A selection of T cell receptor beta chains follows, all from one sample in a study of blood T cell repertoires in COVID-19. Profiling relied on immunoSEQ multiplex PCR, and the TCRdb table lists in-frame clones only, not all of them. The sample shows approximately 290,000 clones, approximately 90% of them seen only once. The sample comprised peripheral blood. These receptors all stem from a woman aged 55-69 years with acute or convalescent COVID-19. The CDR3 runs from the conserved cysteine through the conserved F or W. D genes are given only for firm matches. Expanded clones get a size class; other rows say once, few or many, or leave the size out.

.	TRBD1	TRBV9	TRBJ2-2	CASSDYRDRGITGELFF	TGTGCCAGCAGCGATTACCGGGACAGGGGGATTACCGGGGAGCTGTTTTTT
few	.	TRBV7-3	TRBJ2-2	CASSPSGGLAGELFF	TGTGCCAGCAGCCCTTCGGGGGGCCTGGCCGGGGAGCTGTTTTTT
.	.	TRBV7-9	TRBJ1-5	CASSIGQFGQPQHF	TGTGCCAGCAGCATTGGACAGTTCGGTCAGCCCCAGCATTTT
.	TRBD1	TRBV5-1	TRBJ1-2	CASSPEGAYGYTF	TGCGCCAGCAGCCCCGAGGGGGCCTATGGCTACACCTTC
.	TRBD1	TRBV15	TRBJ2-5	CATSNQRQGREETQYF	TGTGCCACCAGCAATCAGAGACAGGGGCGGGAAGAGACCCAGTACTTC
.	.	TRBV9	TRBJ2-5	CASSVLQHSETQYF	TGTGCCAGCAGCGTATTACAGCATTCGGAGACCCAGTACTTC
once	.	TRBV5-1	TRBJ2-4	CASRLAGSQNIQYF	TGCGCCAGCCGCCTTGCGGGGAGCCAAAACATTCAGTACTTC
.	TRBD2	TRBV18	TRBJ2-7	CASSPRGEGEQYF	TGTGCCAGCTCACCCCGGGGGGAGGGCGAGCAGTACTTC
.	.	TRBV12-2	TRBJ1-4	CASRLGTGTSTNEKLFF	TGTGCAAGTCGCTTGGGGACAGGGACCTCAACTAATGAAAAACTGTTTTTT
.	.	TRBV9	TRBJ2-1	CASSPSGPSYNEQFF	TGTGCCAGCAGCCCAAGCGGGCCATCCTACAATGAGCAGTTCTTC
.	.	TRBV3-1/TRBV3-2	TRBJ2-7	CASSQEQGAPYEQYF	TGTGCCAGCAGCCAAGAACAGGGTGCCCCCTACGAGCAGTACTTC
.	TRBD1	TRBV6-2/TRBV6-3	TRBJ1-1	CASSYQGADTEAFF	TGTGCCAGCAGTTACCAGGGGGCGGACACTGAAGCTTTCTTT
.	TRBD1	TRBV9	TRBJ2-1	CASSGTGNPNEQFF	TGTGCCAGCAGCGGGACAGGGAACCCCAATGAGCAGTTCTTC
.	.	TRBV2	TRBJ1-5	CASRGGRGNQPQHF	TGTGCCAGCAGAGGGGGACGAGGCAATCAGCCCCAGCATTTT
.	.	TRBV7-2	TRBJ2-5	CASSLASGETQYF	TGTGCCAGCAGCTTAGCGTCGGGGGAGACCCAGTACTTC
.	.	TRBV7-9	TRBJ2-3	CASSFLIRDRHCTDTQYF	TGTGCCAGCAGCTTCCTCATCAGAGACAGGCACTGCACAGATACGCAGTATTTT
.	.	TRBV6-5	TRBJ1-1	CASSFDRLRAEAFF	TGTGCCAGCAGTTTTGACCGCTTACGGGCTGAAGCTTTCTTT
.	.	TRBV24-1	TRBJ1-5	CATSAASGFNQPQHF	TGTGCCACCAGTGCCGCCTCAGGGTTCAATCAGCCCCAGCATTTT
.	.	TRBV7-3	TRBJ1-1	CASSLTQNTEAFF	TGTGCCAGCAGCTTAACACAGAACACTGAAGCTTTCTTT
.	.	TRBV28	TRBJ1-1	CASNSPSGGTNTEAFF	TGTGCCAGCAACAGCCCCTCGGGAGGGACGAACACTGAAGCTTTCTTT
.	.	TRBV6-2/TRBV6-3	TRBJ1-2	CASSYPQRPGGYTF	TGTGCCAGCAGTTACCCCCAGCGGCCTGGAGGCTACACCTTC
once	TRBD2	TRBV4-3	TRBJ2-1	CASSQAGGPSLAVF	TGCGCCAGCAGCCAAGCGGGAGGGCCGAGTTTGGCGGTCTTC
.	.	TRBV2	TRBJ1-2	CASNDRLNYGYTF	TGTGCCAGCAACGACAGACTTAACTATGGCTACACCTTC
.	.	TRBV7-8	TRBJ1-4	CASSLTWAEKLFF	TGTGCCAGCAGCTTAACTTGGGCTGAAAAACTGTTTTTT
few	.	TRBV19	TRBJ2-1	CASSIDPPRDEQFF	TGTGCCAGTAGTATAGATCCCCCCCGAGATGAGCAGTTCTTC
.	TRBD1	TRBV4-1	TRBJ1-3	CASSAGTGFRNTIYF	TGCGCCAGCAGCGCCGGGACAGGGTTTCGAAACACCATATATTTT
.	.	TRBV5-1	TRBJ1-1	CASSPGGTDGAFF	TGCGCCAGCAGCCCGGGGGGGACTGACGGGGCTTTCTTT
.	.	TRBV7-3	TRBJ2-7	CASSPAAGSNYEQYF	TGTGCCAGCAGCCCCGCCGCGGGGTCCAACTACGAGCAGTACTTC
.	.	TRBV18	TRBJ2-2	CASSPWNLEVGELFF	TGTGCCAGCTCACCATGGAACCTAGAGGTCGGGGAGCTGTTTTTT
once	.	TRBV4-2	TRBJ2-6	CASSQEGAGGVPSGANVLTF	TGTGCCAGCAGCCAAGAAGGGGCAGGAGGGGTCCCCTCTGGGGCCAACGTCCTGACTTTC
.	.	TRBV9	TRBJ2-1	CASSVGGLAARDEQFF	TGTGCCAGCAGCGTAGGAGGGCTAGCCGCTAGAGATGAGCAGTTCTTC
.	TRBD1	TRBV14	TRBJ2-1	CASSRGGGTGKYEQFF	TGTGCCAGCAGCCGAGGAGGCGGGACAGGGAAATATGAGCAGTTCTTC